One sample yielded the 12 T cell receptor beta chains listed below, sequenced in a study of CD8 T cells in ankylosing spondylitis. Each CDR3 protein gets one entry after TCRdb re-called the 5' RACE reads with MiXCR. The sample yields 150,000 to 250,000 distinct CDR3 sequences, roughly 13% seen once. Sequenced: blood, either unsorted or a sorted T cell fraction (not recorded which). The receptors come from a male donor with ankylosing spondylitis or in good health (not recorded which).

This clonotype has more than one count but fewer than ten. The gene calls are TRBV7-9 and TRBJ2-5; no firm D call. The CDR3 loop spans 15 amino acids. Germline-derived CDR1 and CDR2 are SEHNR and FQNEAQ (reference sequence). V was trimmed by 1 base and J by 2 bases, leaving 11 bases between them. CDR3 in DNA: TGTGCCAGCAGCTTAGTCGGTGGAGATCAAGAGACCCAGTACTTC. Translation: CASSLVGGDQETQYF.

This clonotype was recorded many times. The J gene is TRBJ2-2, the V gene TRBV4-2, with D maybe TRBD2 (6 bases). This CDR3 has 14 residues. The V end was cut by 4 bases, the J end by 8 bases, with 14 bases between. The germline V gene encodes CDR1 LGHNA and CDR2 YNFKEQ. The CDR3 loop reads CASSPPGDLGELFF. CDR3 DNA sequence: TGTGCCAGCAGCCCCCCGGGGGACTTGGGGGAGCTGTTTTTT.

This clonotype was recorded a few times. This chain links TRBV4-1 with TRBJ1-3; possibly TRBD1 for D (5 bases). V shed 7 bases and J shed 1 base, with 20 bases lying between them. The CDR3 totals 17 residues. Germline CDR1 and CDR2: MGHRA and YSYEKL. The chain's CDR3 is CASTGIGESRSGNTIYF. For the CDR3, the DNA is TGCGCCAGCACCGGAATAGGGGAATCTAGATCTGGAAACACCATATATTTT.

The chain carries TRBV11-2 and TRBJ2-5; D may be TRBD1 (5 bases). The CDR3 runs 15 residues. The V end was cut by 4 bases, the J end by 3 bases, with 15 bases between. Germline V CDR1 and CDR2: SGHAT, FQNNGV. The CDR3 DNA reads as TGTGCCAGCAGCTACGCAGGGTCACAAGAAGAGACCCAGTACTTC. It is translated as CASSYAGSQEETQYF.

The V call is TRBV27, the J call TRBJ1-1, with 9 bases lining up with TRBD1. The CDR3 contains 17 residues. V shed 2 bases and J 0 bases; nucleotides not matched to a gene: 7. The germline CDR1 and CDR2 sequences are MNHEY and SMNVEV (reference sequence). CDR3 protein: CASSLGTGISMNTEAFF. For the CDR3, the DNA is TGTGCCAGCAGTTTAGGGACAGGGATATCAATGAACACTGAAGCTTTCTTT.

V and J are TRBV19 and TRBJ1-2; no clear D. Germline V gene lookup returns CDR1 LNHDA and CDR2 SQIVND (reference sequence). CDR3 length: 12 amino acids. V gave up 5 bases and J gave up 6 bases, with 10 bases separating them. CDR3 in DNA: TGTGCCAGTAGTTTAGGCGGGGATGGCTACACCTTC. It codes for CASSLGGDGYTF.

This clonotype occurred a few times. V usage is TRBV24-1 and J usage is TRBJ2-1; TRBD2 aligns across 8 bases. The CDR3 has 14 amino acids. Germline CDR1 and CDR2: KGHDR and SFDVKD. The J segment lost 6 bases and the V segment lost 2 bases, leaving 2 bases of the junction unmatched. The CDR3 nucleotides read TGTGCCACCAGTGATTGGAGCGGGAGCAATGAGCAGTTCTTC. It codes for CATSDWSGSNEQFF.

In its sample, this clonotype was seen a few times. The chain's CDR3 is CASTSDSATGELFF. DNA for the CDR3: TGTGCCAGCACCTCGGACAGTGCTACCGGGGAGCTGTTTTTT. This sequence joins TRBV28 and TRBJ2-2; a possible D gene is TRBD1 (6 bases). Looked up from germline, CDR1 is MDHEN and CDR2 is SYDVKM. The CDR3 has 14 amino acids. Trimming cost V 7 bases and J 5 bases, with 14 bases left between them.

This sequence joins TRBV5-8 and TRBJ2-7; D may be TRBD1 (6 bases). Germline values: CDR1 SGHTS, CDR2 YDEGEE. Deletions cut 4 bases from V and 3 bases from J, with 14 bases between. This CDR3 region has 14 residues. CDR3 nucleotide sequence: TGTGCCAGCAGCCTAAAGAGACAGGACTACGAGCAGTACTTC. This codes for CASSLKRQDYEQYF.

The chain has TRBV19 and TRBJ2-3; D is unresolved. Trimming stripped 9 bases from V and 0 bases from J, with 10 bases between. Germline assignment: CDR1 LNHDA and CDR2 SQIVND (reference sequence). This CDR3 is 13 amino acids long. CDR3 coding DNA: TGTGCCAGCCGACTCCCTAGCACAGATACGCAGTATTTT. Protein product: CASRLPSTDTQYF.

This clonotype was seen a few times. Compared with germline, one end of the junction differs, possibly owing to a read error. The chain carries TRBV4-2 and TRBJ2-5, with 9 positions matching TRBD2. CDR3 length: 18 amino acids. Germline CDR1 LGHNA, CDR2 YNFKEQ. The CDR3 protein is CASSQGRAGGPGQETQYF. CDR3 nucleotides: TGTGCCAGCAGTCAAGGCCGGGCGGGGGGGCCGGGGCAAGAGACCCAGTACTTC.

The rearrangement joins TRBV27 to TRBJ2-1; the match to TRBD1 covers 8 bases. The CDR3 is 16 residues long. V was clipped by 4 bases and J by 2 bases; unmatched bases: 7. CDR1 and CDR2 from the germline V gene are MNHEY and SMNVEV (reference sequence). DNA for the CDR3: TGTGCCAGCAGTTCCGGGACAGGTAAACCCTACAATGAGCAGTTCTTC. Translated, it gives CASSSGTGKPYNEQFF.